This T cell receptor (beta chain) was recorded in a study of cytomegalovirus exposure and HLA in healthy donors. Primers for the PCR totalled 60 Vbeta and 13 Jbeta. Profiling relied on immunoSEQ multiplex PCR, and the TCRdb table lists in-frame clones only, not all of them. The table lists some 110,000 clones, with over 2% in the top ten. Losses at the gene ends were 9 bases for V and 1 base for J; bases not matched to a gene: 3. The CDR3 is 13 amino acids. The germline CDR1 and CDR2 sequences are MGHDK and SYGVNS. This receptor was taken from a middle-aged man in good health and CMV-seronegative. This chain links TRBV25-1 with TRBJ1-1, with 9 bases matching TRBD1. The sequencing sample was made of PBMCs. CDR3 amino acids: CARGQGRNTEAFF. CDR3 nucleotides: TGTGCCAGGGGACAGGGCCGGAACACTGAAGCTTTCTTT.